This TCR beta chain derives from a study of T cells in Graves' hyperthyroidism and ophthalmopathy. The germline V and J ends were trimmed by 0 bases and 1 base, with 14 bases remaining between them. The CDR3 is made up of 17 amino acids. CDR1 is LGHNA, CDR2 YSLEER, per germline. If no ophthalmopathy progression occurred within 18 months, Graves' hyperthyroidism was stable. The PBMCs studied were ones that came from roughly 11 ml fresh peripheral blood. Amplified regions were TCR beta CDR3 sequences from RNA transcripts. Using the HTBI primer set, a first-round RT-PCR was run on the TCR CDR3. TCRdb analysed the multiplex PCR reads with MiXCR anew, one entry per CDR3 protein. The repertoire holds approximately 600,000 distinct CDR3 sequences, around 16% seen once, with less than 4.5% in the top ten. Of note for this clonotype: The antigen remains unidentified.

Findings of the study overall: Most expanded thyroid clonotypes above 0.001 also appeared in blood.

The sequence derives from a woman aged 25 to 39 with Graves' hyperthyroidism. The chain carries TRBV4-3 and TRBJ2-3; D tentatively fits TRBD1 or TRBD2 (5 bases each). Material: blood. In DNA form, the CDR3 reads TGCGCCAGCAGCCAAGATTTACCTACGGGGCGCACAGATACGCAGTATTTT. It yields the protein CASSQDLPTGRTDTQYF.